This T cell receptor beta chain came from a study of technical replicates of blood from a handful of donors. V shed 7 bases and J 4 bases; nucleotides not matched to a gene: 8. This CDR3 is 16 amino acids long. Germline V gives CDR1 SNHLY, CDR2 FYNNEI. This clone appeared once. The protocol was immunoSEQ multiplex PCR, while the TCRdb copy is restricted to in-frame clones and leaves out a portion. The sample lists just over 60,000 clones; about 90% were seen once. The chain uses TRBV2 and TRBJ2-6; 9 bases are a match to TRBD1. This clonotype was obtained from a human donor in good health. Some clones in this sample may be carry-over from other donors' samples. Sequencing was performed on PBMCs. CDR3 DNA sequence: TGTGCCAGCAAACAGGGGGCCTCCGAAGGGGCCAACGTCCTGACTTTC. Translating it yields CASKQGASEGANVLTF. The full variable domain, in which reference TRBV2 and TRBJ2-6 provide the parts outside the CDR3, is EPEVTQTPSHQVTQMGQEVILRCVPISNHLYFYWYRQILGQKVEFLVSFYNNEISEKSEIFDDQFSVERPDGSNFTLKIRSTKLEDSAMYFCASKQGASEGANVLTFGAGSRLTVL.